The rows below give T cell receptor beta chains drawn from one sample of a study of identical twins. MiXCR, run by TCRdb on the 5' RACE reads, gives a single entry per CDR3 protein. This sample has 400,000 or so distinct CDR3 sequences, with roughly 9% found just once. The sample comprised naive T cells sorted from blood. The receptor set was obtained from a woman in her 50s in good health. The CDR3 runs from the conserved cysteine through the conserved F or W. The D gene is left open where the match is weak. A clone size is listed for some rows: how often the clone was seen (once, few, many), or a class if it is expanded.

CDR3 DNA	CDR3 protein	J gene	V gene	D gene	clone size
TGTGCCAGCAGCCAAGATGAGGGCTACGAGCAGTACTTC	CASSQDEGYEQYF	TRBJ2-7	TRBV14	.	few
TGTGCCAGCAGCACCGGGACTAGCGGGAGAAGTGAGCAGTTCTTC	CASSTGTSGRSEQFF	TRBJ2-1	TRBV7-9	TRBD2	few
TGCGCCAGCAGCCAAGGAGGCTATGAGACCCAGTACTTC	CASSQGGYETQYF	TRBJ2-5	TRBV4-1	.	.
TGCGCCAGCAGCTTGGAAGCTGCCGGGAGACCGTACTTC	CASSLEAAGRPYF	TRBJ2-5	TRBV5-1	.	.
TGTGCCAGCAGTCCCGGGGGCCAGGGGAATCAGCCCCAGCATTTT	CASSPGGQGNQPQHF	TRBJ1-5	TRBV6-5	.	many
TGTGCCAGCAGCCCACGGACAGGGGATCAAGCTTTCTTT	CASSPRTGDQAFF	TRBJ1-1	TRBV7-9	TRBD1	.
TGTGCCAGCAGTGCAGACAGGTACTCCTACGAGCAGTACTTC	CASSADRYSYEQYF	TRBJ2-7	TRBV7-8	.	few
TGTGCCAGCAGCCAAGCCCGACAGGGGATTGAGCAGTTCTTC	CASSQARQGIEQFF	TRBJ2-1	TRBV3-1	TRBD1	.
TGCAGTGCTAGAATAACTGCGGACAGCGGAAACACCATATATTTT	CSARITADSGNTIYF	TRBJ1-3	TRBV20-1	.	many
TGTGCCAGCAGCTTGGTGACTAGCGGGAAGAACACCGGGGAGCTGTTTTTT	CASSLVTSGKNTGELFF	TRBJ2-2	TRBV5-5	TRBD2	.
TGTGCCAGCAGTGAAGCCCCGGCTTCGAACACCGGGGAGCTGTTTTTT	CASSEAPASNTGELFF	TRBJ2-2	TRBV2	.	.
TGTGCCACCAGCAGAGGAGAAACTGAAGCTTTCTTT	CATSRGETEAFF	TRBJ1-1	TRBV24-1	.	few
TGCAGTGCTGCCTTCCTCAGAGCCTACGAGCAGTACTTC	CSAAFLRAYEQYF	TRBJ2-7	TRBV20-1	.	few
TGTGCCAGCAGCCAGACGGGGACACTGGCTGAAGCTTTCTTT	CASSQTGTLAEAFF	TRBJ1-1	TRBV3-1	.	.
TGTGCCAGCACCTCTTTATTCGCAGATACGCAGTATTTT	CASTSLFADTQYF	TRBJ2-3	TRBV6-6	.	.
TGCGCCAGCAGCCCCAGGGGAGCGGGTACTCAAGAGACCCAGTACTTC	CASSPRGAGTQETQYF	TRBJ2-5	TRBV5-1	.	many
TGTGCCACAATGGGACTAGCGGGGTACGAGCAGTACTTC	CATMGLAGYEQYF	TRBJ2-7	TRBV10-3	TRBD2	.
TGTGCCAGCAGCCTAACTTCCGGTGGGGTTGGCTACGAGCAGTACTTC	CASSLTSGGVGYEQYF	TRBJ2-7	TRBV27	.	.
TGTGCCATCAGTGGGACCACCGGGACTAGCGGGAAGGATACGCAGTATTTT	CAISGTTGTSGKDTQYF	TRBJ2-3	TRBV10-3	TRBD2	.
TGTGCCAGCAGCGTTTACGGGAGTGGGGAGACCCAGTACTTC	CASSVYGSGETQYF	TRBJ2-5	TRBV9	.	many
TGTGCCAGTACAGGGGGATACGAGACCCAGTACTTC	CASTGGYETQYF	TRBJ2-5	TRBV12-3/TRBV12-4	TRBD1	.
TGTGCCAGCAAACCTACAGGGGGTTTGTATGAAAAACTGTTTTTT	CASKPTGGLYEKLFF	TRBJ1-4	TRBV27	TRBD1	.
TGTGCCATCAGTACAGGGGGCGAAGCCAAAAACATTCAGTACTTC	CAISTGGEAKNIQYF	TRBJ2-4	TRBV10-3	TRBD1	many
TGCGCCAGCAGCCTAATAGGACTCAACCAAGAGACCCAGTACTTC	CASSLIGLNQETQYF	TRBJ2-5	TRBV4-1	.	.
TGCAGTGCTCTGAAAGGACAGGGTAAGGGTCAGCCCCAGCATTTT	CSALKGQGKGQPQHF	TRBJ1-5	TRBV20-1	TRBD1	.
TGTGCCAGCAGTTACTCGAGAGGGCAGTTCTTC	CASSYSRGQFF	TRBJ2-1	TRBV6-6	.	many
TGTGCCAGCAGTGTACGGACATCCTATGGCTACACCTTC	CASSVRTSYGYTF	TRBJ1-2	TRBV6-1	.	many
TGCAGCGTTGTTGTTTTCGGTTCGGGAAGTGAAAAACTGTTTTTT	CSVVVFGSGSEKLFF	TRBJ1-4	TRBV29-1	.	many
TGTGCCAGCAGTTTATCCCTAGCCGCCGGGGAGCTGTTTTTT	CASSLSLAAGELFF	TRBJ2-2	TRBV27	.	.
TGTGCCAGCAGAAGCTCTAGCGGGAATGAGCAGTTCTTC	CASRSSSGNEQFF	TRBJ2-1	TRBV6-4	TRBD2	few
TGTGCCAGCAGCAAGCCCGGAGGCAGGGGGACCCAGTACTTC	CASSKPGGRGTQYF	TRBJ2-5	TRBV21-1	.	.
TGTGCCAGCAGCTCAGCCTACGAGCAGTACTTC	CASSSAYEQYF	TRBJ2-7	TRBV7-8	.	many
TGTGCCAGCAGCGACGTTTTCCGAAACCAAGAGACCCAGTACTTC	CASSDVFRNQETQYF	TRBJ2-5	TRBV7-2	.	many
TGTGCCTGGAAGATGGGGCCCAATGAGCAGTTCTTC	CAWKMGPNEQFF	TRBJ2-1	TRBV30	.	few
TGTGCCACCACCTCGGGACAGGGCTCCTACAATGAGCAGTTCTTC	CATTSGQGSYNEQFF	TRBJ2-1	TRBV24-1	TRBD1	many
TGCAGCGGAGCCAGGGGAGGAGAGACCCAGTACTTC	CSGARGGETQYF	TRBJ2-5	TRBV29-1	.	few
TGCAGCGTTGAAGTAACCGGCAATGAGCAGTTCTTC	CSVEVTGNEQFF	TRBJ2-1	TRBV29-1	.	few